Below are 4 T cell receptor beta chains sequenced from a single sample in a study of T cell responses to AZD1222 COVID-19 vaccine. Here immunoSEQ multiplex PCR was the method, and the copy in TCRdb shows in-frame clones only, minus some. The sample carries roughly 130,000 clones, around 94% recorded once. Here the sequenced sample was peripheral blood, taken on day 0 of AZD1222 vaccination. The receptors here all came from an adult in good health.

This clone was detected only a few times. V usage is TRBV5-1 and J usage is TRBJ2-2; perhaps TRBD1 as D (5 bases). This CDR3 comprises 13 residues. Trimming cost V 0 bases and J 6 bases, with 6 bases left between them. The germline gives CDR1 SGHRS, CDR2 YFSETQ. CDR3 sequence: CASSLEGSGELFF. CDR3 nucleotide sequence: TGCGCCAGCAGCTTGGAGGGGTCCGGGGAGCTGTTTTTT.

This chain connects TRBV14 to TRBJ2-3, with a possible D match to TRBD2 (6 bases). The CDR3 totals 15 residues. Trimming removed 1 base from V and 6 bases from J, with 14 bases in between. Germline lookup yields CDR1 SGHDN and CDR2 FVKESK. The CDR3 region has the DNA TGTGCCAGCAGCCAAGGAGGGACTTGGGGGGATACGCAGTATTTT. Amino acid sequence: CASSQGGTWGDTQYF.

V usage is TRBV28 and J usage is TRBJ2-5; D call uncertain. Germline V gene lookup returns CDR1 MDHEN and CDR2 SYDVKM. Trimming removed 5 bases at V and 1 base at J, with 11 bases between. The CDR3 spans 14 residues. The CDR3 loop is CASSLVALQETQYF. The CDR3 DNA sequence: TGTGCCAGCAGTCTAGTGGCCCTCCAAGAGACCCAGTACTTC.

V is TRBV11-3 and J is TRBJ1-1; D gene ambiguous. The V gene's germline CDR1 is SGHNT and CDR2 YENEEA. The ends were cut back, 5 bases at V and 0 bases at J, with 10 bases in the middle. The CDR3 has 14 residues. As DNA, the CDR3 is TGTGCCAGCAGCCCAGGACTCCTGAACACTGAAGCTTTCTTT. Protein sequence: CASSPGLLNTEAFF.